This entry lists 20 T cell receptor beta chains sequenced from one sample in a study of blood T cell repertoires in COVID-19. The data were produced by immunoSEQ multiplex PCR, yet TCRdb's version contains in-frame clones alone and is incomplete. The table has about 70,000 clones, roughly 91% seen once. The sequenced material came from peripheral blood. The receptors were gathered from a human donor in a cohort sampled during active COVID-19.

The chain employs TRBV2 and TRBJ2-2; D possibly corresponds to TRBD1 (5 bases). The length of the CDR3 is 14 residues. CDR1 and CDR2 (germline): SNHLY, FYNNEI. V was trimmed by 4 bases and J by 4 bases, leaving 10 bases between them. The chain's CDR3 is CASSAHQGTGELFF. DNA of the CDR3: TGTGCCAGCAGTGCCCATCAGGGCACCGGGGAGCTGTTTTTT.

The chain uses TRBV9 and TRBJ2-3; D remains ambiguous. This CDR3 has 15 residues. V lost 0 bases to trimming and J lost 2 bases, with 10 bases between them. Per germline, CDR1 SGDLS and CDR2 YYNGEE. CDR3 in amino acids: CASSVGLELTDTQYF. As DNA, the CDR3 is TGTGCCAGCAGCGTAGGACTGGAGCTCACAGATACGCAGTATTTT.

The CDR3 nucleotides read TGTGCCAGCAGCTCGTTTGACAGGGTAATTTGGAACTCTGGAAACACCATATATTTT. It specifies CASSSFDRVIWNSGNTIYF. The chain combines TRBV7-9 with TRBJ1-3, with 7 bases that match TRBD1. Trimming took 4 bases from V and 0 from J; bases not matched to a gene: 15. The length of the CDR3 is 19 residues. Germline V lookup: CDR1 SEHNR, CDR2 FQNEAQ (reference sequence).

The chain couples TRBV7-8 to TRBJ2-7, with D tentatively TRBD2 (5 bases). There are 13 residues in the CDR3. Looked up from germline, CDR1 is SGHVS and CDR2 is FQNEAQ. Trimming shortened V by 4 bases and J by 6 bases, and 13 bases separated the two germline ends. The CDR3 nucleotides read TGTGCCAGCAGCTCGATGCCCGAGGGCGAGCAGTACGTC. It codes for CASSSMPEGEQYV.

The rearrangement uses TRBV7-6 and TRBJ2-3; D ambiguous. The V gene lost 2 bases and the J gene lost 2 bases, with 8 bases spanning the gap. CDR3 length: 14 amino acids. The germline gives CDR1 SGHVS, CDR2 FNYEAQ. CDR3 DNA: TGTGCCAGCAGCTTAACCACATCCACAGATACGCAGTATTTT. The encoded protein is CASSLTTSTDTQYF.

V gene TRBV29-1 combines with J gene TRBJ1-5; D remains ambiguous. The germline V gene encodes CDR1 SQVTM and CDR2 ANQGSEA. This CDR3 is built from 13 residues. The V end lost 6 bases, the J end lost 6 bases, and 15 bases lay between the germline ends. CDR3 sequence (DNA): TGCAGCGTCGATCCGGGTTCGGGTCAGCCCCAGCATTTT. This gives the protein CSVDPGSGQPQHF.

This rearrangement joins TRBV24-1 to TRBJ2-7; 8 bases are a match to TRBD1. This CDR3 comprises 18 residues. V lost 0 bases to trimming and J lost 2 bases; unmatched junction nucleotides: 11. Per the germline V gene, CDR1 is KGHDR and CDR2 is SFDVKD. CDR3 coding DNA: TGTGCCACCAGTGATTTGCTAAGACAGGGGCCCGCTACCTACGAGCAGTACTTC. Protein sequence: CATSDLLRQGPATYEQYF.

J is TRBJ2-1 and V is TRBV2; 9 bases are shared with TRBD2. The junction had 15 bases not matched to a gene; V was cut back by 5 bases and J by 10 bases. From germline, CDR1 is SNHLY and CDR2 FYNNEI. This CDR3 has 16 residues. This CDR3 reads CASSPFASGAGGEQFF. Here the CDR3 DNA reads TGTGCCAGCAGTCCCTTCGCTAGCGGGGCCGGCGGGGAGCAGTTCTTC.

This clone was observed a single time. As DNA, the CDR3 is TGTGCCAGCAGCCCCCCCGGGAGCGGGAGTTCCGATGAGCAGTTCTTC. Amino acid sequence: CASSPPGSGSSDEQFF. V is TRBV11-3 and J is TRBJ2-1, with 8 bases that match TRBD2. Germline V gene data show CDR1 as SGHNT and CDR2 as YENEEA. V trimming: 5 bases; J trimming: 8 bases; junction bases outside the gene matches: 14. This CDR3 has 16 amino acids.

This chain uses TRBV10-2 with TRBJ1-2, with 9 positions matching TRBD1. From germline, CDR1 is WSHSY and CDR2 SAAADI. The CDR3 is made up of 11 amino acids. V dropped 7 bases and J dropped 7; count of bases not matched to a gene: 1. The CDR3 reads CASTGQGGYTF. In nucleotides, the CDR3 is TGCGCCAGCACGGGACAGGGTGGCTACACCTTC.

The chain has TRBV29-1 and TRBJ2-4, with a tentative D call TRBD2 (6 bases). The germline V and J ends were trimmed by 6 bases and 0 bases, with 12 bases remaining between them. This CDR3 has 14 amino acids. CDR1 is SQVTM and CDR2 is ANQGSEA in the germline V gene. CDR3 loop: CSVGGTSAKNIQYF. As DNA, the CDR3 is TGCAGCGTGGGCGGGACTTCAGCCAAAAACATTCAGTACTTC.

This clone was seen only once. The J gene is TRBJ1-2, the V gene TRBV27, with 7 bases fitting TRBD1. The CDR3 loop spans 13 amino acids. The trim removed 5 bases at V and 3 bases at J, leaving 3 bases unmatched. CDR1 and CDR2 (germline): MNHEY, SMNVEV (reference sequence). For the CDR3, the DNA is TGTGCCAGCAGTCCCGGGACAGACTATGGCTACACCTTC. Translated, it gives CASSPGTDYGYTF.

V and J are TRBV5-1 and TRBJ1-4; D possibly corresponds to TRBD1 (5 bases). With 4 bases removed from V and 4 bases from J, the gap between germline ends came to 11 bases. Germline CDR1 reads SGHRS; CDR2 reads YFSETQ. CDR3 size: 14 residues. The CDR3 sequence is CASSRQGINEKLFF. The CDR3 bases are TGCGCCAGCAGCCGCCAGGGAATTAATGAAAAACTGTTTTTT.

CDR3 region: CATSERAGVAPHEQFF. The CDR3 bases are TGTGCCACCAGTGAGCGAGCGGGAGTGGCCCCCCATGAGCAGTTCTTC. V usage is TRBV24-1 and J usage is TRBJ2-1; 8 bases match TRBD2. The CDR3 extends over 16 amino acids. The V gene end was trimmed by 4 bases and the J gene end by 8 bases; junction bases not matched to a gene: 12. CDR1 and CDR2 from the germline V gene are KGHDR and SFDVKD.

The J gene is TRBJ2-5, the V gene TRBV7-9; D not resolved. The germline V gene encodes CDR1 SEHNR and CDR2 FQNEAQ (reference sequence). Between the trimmed V and J ends, which lost 1 base and 4 bases, there was a span of 10 bases. The CDR3 loop spans 14 amino acids. Written as DNA, the CDR3 is TGTGCCAGCAGCTTAGGCAGGTTAGGAGAGACCCAGTACTTC. Its translation: CASSLGRLGETQYF.

V and J are TRBV5-1 and TRBJ2-1; TRBD1 matches at 7 bases. Germline CDR1 SGHRS, CDR2 YFSETQ. The V and J ends lost 5 bases and 7 bases, in that order; junction bases with no gene match: 12. This CDR3 comprises 15 residues. The CDR3 loop reads CASRLTGNGANEQFF. The DNA of the CDR3 is TGCGCCAGCAGGCTGACAGGGAACGGGGCGAATGAGCAGTTCTTC.

V usage is TRBV5-1 and J usage is TRBJ2-1; 9 positions match TRBD2. Germline CDR1 SGHRS, CDR2 YFSETQ. The CDR3 extends over 16 amino acids. Trimming took 4 bases from V and 4 from J; bases not matched to a gene: 9. The DNA of the CDR3 is TGCGCCAGCAGCCAACTGACTAGCGGTAAATACAATGAGCAGTTCTTC. It yields the protein CASSQLTSGKYNEQFF.

This rearrangement joins TRBV12-3 or TRBV12-4 to TRBJ1-4; possibly TRBD1 for D (5 bases). This CDR3 spans 12 amino acids. The V end was cut by 2 bases, the J end by 7 bases, with 5 bases between. As DNA, the CDR3 is TGTGCCAGCAGTTTAAGGGGTGAAAAACTGTTTTTT. Translated: CASSLRGEKLFF.

The rearrangement joins TRBV19 to TRBJ1-6; D not certain. Trimming took off 3 bases at V and 10 bases at J, with 16 bases between the two ends. CDR3 length equals 15 residues. The germline CDR1 and CDR2 sequences are LNHDA and SQIVND (reference sequence). This CDR3 is CASSIRSGSGSPLHF. The CDR3, as DNA: TGTGCCAGTAGTATCCGATCCGGGTCGGGATCACCCCTCCACTTT.

The CDR3 DNA follows: TGTGCCAGCAGCTCGCTCAGGGAATATAACTATGGCTACACCTTC. It is translated as CASSSLREYNYGYTF. The chain combines TRBV5-8 with TRBJ1-2, with D possibly TRBD1 on 5 matching bases. The CDR3 has 15 residues. CDR1 and CDR2 (germline): SGHTS, YDEGEE. V lost 3 bases and J 1 base, leaving 13 bases between the germline ends.